The clone carrying this TCR beta chain was seen more than once but under ten times. The antigen remains undetermined. V was trimmed by 0 bases and J by 2 bases, leaving 11 bases between them. Germline CDR1 and CDR2: SGHRS and YFSETQ. This CDR3 contains 15 residues. This sample is drawn from a study of CD4 T cells in relation to SARS-CoV-2 and coronaviruses. Before the COVID-19 pandemic, during about 2011-2019, CD4+ T cells were taken from unexposed donors. After 10 to 11 days of culture, CD4+ T cells were isolated. Testing used SARS-CoV-2 S/N and four cold-coronavirus spikes on unexposed-donor CD4+ T cells, cells permitting. Sequenced by immunoSEQ multiplex PCR; TCRdb stores in-frame clones only, minus some. The data show about 18,000 clones, 70% to 85% seen once.

Sequencing was done on a sample of CD4+ T cells from PBMCs, cultured in vitro. The genes are TRBV5-1 and TRBJ1-1, with a weak D call TRBD1 (5 bases). The sequence was obtained from a human donor in good health. CDR3 sequence reads: CASSLGGTSNTEAFF. CDR3 nucleotides: TGCGCCAGCAGCTTGGGGGGGACTTCTAACACTGAAGCTTTCTTT.